One and the same sample provided the 17 T cell receptor beta chains below, sequenced in a study of metastatic and nonmetastatic thyroid tumors. Each patient went into thyroid surgery without having received any treatment. TCRdb re-processed the PCR reads through MiXCR. Among roughly 5,200 clones listed, roughly 29% were seen once. The sequenced sample was adjacent normal tissue. Receptors originate from a female donor with papillary thyroid cancer or a benign thyroid nodule (not recorded which). Some clones in this sample may be carry-over from other donors' samples.

This clone was counted between two and nine times. The chain employs TRBV12-3 or TRBV12-4 and TRBJ2-7; TRBD2 might be the D (6 bases). The V and J ends lost 4 bases and 10 bases respectively, with 14 bases between them. The CDR3 runs to 12 residues. The CDR3 DNA follows: TGTGCCAGCAGTTACCGGGACTCCTTTCAGTACTTC. Translation: CASSYRDSFQYF.

Regarding this clone: A much more abundant neighbour one base away suggests this may be a read error. The V gene is TRBV20-1, the J gene TRBJ2-2, with D maybe TRBD2 (5 bases). Germline CDR1 DFQATT, CDR2 SNEGSKA (reference sequence). CDR3 length equals 12 residues. The V gene lost 6 bases and the J gene lost 6 bases, with 11 bases spanning the gap. CDR3 DNA sequence: TGCAGTGCCCATCGGGGTGCCGGGGAGCTGTTTTTT. This translates into CSAHRGAGELFF.

This clone was seen many times. DNA of the CDR3: TGCAGTGCTAGACGCCCGTCCAACTATGGCTACACCTTC. This gives the protein CSARRPSNYGYTF. This sequence joins TRBV20-1 and TRBJ1-2; no firm D call. The CDR3 consists of 13 residues. Germline lookup yields CDR1 DFQATT and CDR2 SNEGSKA (reference sequence). The V end lost 2 bases, the J end lost 2 bases, and 9 bases lay between the germline ends.

The chain links TRBV20-1 to TRBJ1-1; the D gene is possibly TRBD1 (6 bases). The V gene's germline CDR1 is DFQATT and CDR2 SNEGSKA (reference sequence). The CDR3 sequence is 15 residues long. V gave up 0 bases and J gave up 11 bases, with 22 bases separating them. CDR3 coding DNA: TGCAGTGCTAGAGATTCCCGGGGGGCCGGAGTGGGTGCTTTCTTT. It specifies CSARDSRGAGVGAFF.

This clone has more than one count but fewer than ten. The chain combines TRBV20-1 with TRBJ2-7; the D gene could be TRBD1 or TRBD2 (6 bases each). CDR3 length equals 15 residues. Germline CDR1 is DFQATT and CDR2 is SNEGSKA (reference sequence). Trimming shortened V by 0 bases and J by 4 bases, and 16 bases separated the two germline ends. The CDR3 nucleotides read TGCAGTGCTAGAGATCAAAGGGGGGCGGATTACGAGCAGTACTTC. Protein: CSARDQRGADYEQYF.

This clone was observed at least ten times. The chain uses TRBV7-9 and TRBJ2-7; D ambiguous. This CDR3 contains 12 residues. The germline V gene encodes CDR1 SEHNR and CDR2 FQNEAQ (reference sequence). V was shortened by 1 base and J by 4 bases, with 5 bases between the two germline ends. CDR3 DNA: TGTGCCAGCAGCTTAGAAGTATACGAGCAGTACTTC. This sequence encodes CASSLEVYEQYF.

The rearrangement links TRBV28 to TRBJ2-7, with 10 bases fitting TRBD2. J lost 4 bases, V lost 6 bases, and 6 bases had no gene match. The CDR3 contains 14 residues. CDR1 is MDHEN, CDR2 SYDVKM, per germline. CDR3 nucleotides: TGTGCCAGCAGCCTAGCGGGAGCTAGGTACGAGCAGTACTTC. It yields the protein CASSLAGARYEQYF.

This chain links TRBV12-5 with TRBJ2-1, with TRBD2 matching 9 bases. Losses at the gene ends were 2 bases for V and 6 bases for J; bases not matched to a gene: 11. There are 17 residues in the CDR3. Germline assignment: CDR1 LGHNT and CDR2 FRNRAP. Here the CDR3 DNA reads TGTGCTAGTGGTTTGAGTACTCCGGGACTAGCTATCAATGAGCAGTTCTTC. Protein: CASGLSTPGLAINEQFF.

This CDR3 is CSVEVTPSTQYF. The CDR3, as DNA: TGCAGCGTTGAAGTGACCCCCTCGACCCAGTACTTC. The chain recombines TRBV29-1 with TRBJ2-5; no reliable D call. Germline CDR1 reads SQVTM; CDR2 reads ANQGSEA. This CDR3 has 12 amino acids. V was cut by 1 base and J by 7 bases, with 10 bases left in between.

This clone is judged medium-sized. V gene TRBV5-4 combines with J gene TRBJ2-7; D tentatively reads TRBD1 or TRBD2 (5 bases each). Germline CDR1 and CDR2: SGHNT and YYREEE (reference sequence). CDR3 length: 14 amino acids. V was shortened by 4 bases and J by 7 bases, with 18 bases between the two germline ends. The CDR3 nucleotides are TGTGCCAGCAGCGCCACGGGACCCGCAGTAGAGCAGTACTTC. It codes for CASSATGPAVEQYF. The full variable domain, in which reference TRBV5-4 and TRBJ2-7 provide the parts outside the CDR3, is ETGVTQSPTHLIKTRGQQVTLRCSSQSGHNTVSWYQQALGQGPQFIFQYYREEENGRGNFPPRFSGLQFPNYSSELNVNALELDDSALYLCASSATGPAVEQYFGPGTRLTVT.

There are a few counts of this clone. The chain couples TRBV5-1 to TRBJ1-1, with a weak D call TRBD1 (6 bases). CDR3 length equals 15 residues. Germline V gene data show CDR1 as SGHRS and CDR2 as YFSETQ. The V gene lost 3 bases and the J gene lost 1 base, with 13 bases spanning the gap. The DNA for the CDR3 is TGCGCCAGCAGCTCCTCAGTGGACAGGAACACTGAAGCTTTCTTT. Translation: CASSSSVDRNTEAFF.

Remarks on this clone: One end of the junction fails to match germline, which may point to a read error. J is TRBJ2-7 and V is TRBV3-1; 8 bases are a match to TRBD2. The germline gives CDR1 LGHDT, CDR2 YNNKEL (reference sequence). The CDR3 has 18 residues. DNA for the CDR3: TGTGCCAGCATCCACCGACCCCTCGGACTAGCTCCGACCTACGATCAGTACTTC. Translated, it gives CASIHRPLGLAPTYDQYF.

Worth noting for this clone: A read error is possible here, since a much larger clone lies one base away. This sequence joins TRBV3-1 and TRBJ1-4; 8 bases match TRBD1. The CDR3 sequence is 15 residues long. V lost 7 bases and J lost 3; bases outside the gene matches: 7. Germline V lookup: CDR1 LGHDT, CDR2 YNNKEL (reference sequence). Written as DNA, the CDR3 is TGTGCCAGCAACCTCAGGGGGCTAGCTAATGAAAAACTGTTTTTT. It is translated as CASNLRGLANEKLFF.

The chain links TRBV11-2 to TRBJ1-2; D possibly corresponds to TRBD1 (6 bases). The V gene's germline CDR1 is SGHAT and CDR2 FQNNGV. The CDR3 has 13 residues. V lost 5 bases and J lost 2, with 9 bases in between. CDR3 residues: CASSVGQNYGYTF. The CDR3 DNA reads TGTGCCAGCAGCGTAGGACAGAACTATGGCTACACCTTC.

This clone was seen repeatedly, ten times or more. V usage is TRBV12-3 or TRBV12-4 and J usage is TRBJ2-2; TRBD1 agrees at 11 bases. With 6 bases clipped from V and 4 bases from J, the junction kept 7 bases outside the gene matches. CDR3 length: 16 amino acids. The CDR3 sequence is CASRKGQGVATGELFF. In nucleotides, the CDR3 is TGTGCCAGCAGAAAGGGACAGGGGGTGGCCACCGGGGAGCTGTTTTTT.

This clone was observed a handful of times. The chain is built from TRBV11-2 and TRBJ1-3; D unclear. V shed 4 bases and J shed 0 bases, with 16 bases lying between them. The length of the CDR3 is 17 residues. Germline CDR1 is SGHAT and CDR2 is FQNNGV. The CDR3 DNA reads as TGTGCCAGCAGCTATACAGTATACCAAGTCTCTGGAAACACCATATATTTT. It is translated as CASSYTVYQVSGNTIYF.

V gene TRBV11-2 combines with J gene TRBJ2-1, with TRBD2 identical over 10 bases. Losses at the gene ends were 0 bases for V and 0 bases for J; bases not matched to a gene: 8. The CDR3 has 19 amino acids. Germline lookup yields CDR1 SGHAT and CDR2 FQNNGV. In DNA form, the CDR3 reads TGTGCCAGCAGCTTAGATCCTAGCGGGGGAACAAACTCCTACAATGAGCAGTTCTTC. This sequence encodes CASSLDPSGGTNSYNEQFF.